This entry is about one T cell receptor beta chain. Looked up from germline, CDR1 is LGHNT and CDR2 is FRNRAP. The CDR3 extends over 15 amino acids. The germline V and J ends were trimmed by 2 bases and 4 bases, with 12 bases remaining between them. This sample is drawn from a study of neoadjuvant anti-PD-1 for oral cavity cancer. Study in general: Nivolumab at 3 mg/kg was mostly given biweekly, three to four doses, pre-surgery. Patients without progression received a fourth nivolumab dose around day 43, then surgical resection on days 50-56.

This sample's time point: after neoadjuvant nivolumab, at surgical resection. These oral cavity squamous cell carcinomas were HPV-negative and locally advanced. Using immunoSEQ multiplex PCR, the repertoire was profiled, and TCRdb retains in-frame clones only, with some absent. Of approximately 15,000 clones detected, 70% to 75% appear once; the ten largest clones hold 2.4%. The material sequenced was PBMCs, taken after nivolumab (anti-PD-1) treatment. The chain links TRBV12-5 to TRBJ1-5; D unresolved. The clonotype comes from a person between 40 and 79 years old with oral cavity squamous cell carcinoma. This CDR3 is CASGLNGMVNQPQHF. The DNA for the CDR3 is TGTGCTAGTGGTTTGAACGGGATGGTTAATCAGCCCCAGCATTTT.